Detailed here is one TCR beta chain. Its antigen is undetermined. PCR involved 60 Vbeta and 13 Jbeta primers. As processed by the authors: Among the unique TCR beta chains that a later analysis counted, 80 million to 100 million in all, roughly 11 million were shared. Sequenced by immunoSEQ multiplex PCR; TCRdb stores in-frame clones only, minus some. That table furnishes V, J and clone size, whereas the DNA furnished D and trimming. Altogether 75,000 to 95,000 clones are present, approximately 84% being singletons, with the ten largest covering 2.1%. The data originate from a study of cytomegalovirus exposure and HLA in healthy donors. The V and J ends lost 5 bases and 1 base, in that order; junction bases with no gene match: 3. The CDR3 extends over 15 amino acids. The V gene's germline CDR1 is MNHNS and CDR2 SASEGT. Study-wide results and caveats: As a later analysis showed, a missense DCLRE1C variant was linked to trimming of TCR beta V- and J-genes.

Though nominally healthy at sampling, donors likely had unrecorded immune exposures. Sequenced input: PBMCs. This chain joins TRBV6-1 and TRBJ2-3; 10 positions match TRBD1. The TCR comes from a young man in good health and CMV-seronegative. CDR3 residues: CASSWDRGGTDTQYF. The DNA for the CDR3 is TGTGCCAGCAGTTGGGACAGGGGTGGCACAGATACGCAGTATTTT.